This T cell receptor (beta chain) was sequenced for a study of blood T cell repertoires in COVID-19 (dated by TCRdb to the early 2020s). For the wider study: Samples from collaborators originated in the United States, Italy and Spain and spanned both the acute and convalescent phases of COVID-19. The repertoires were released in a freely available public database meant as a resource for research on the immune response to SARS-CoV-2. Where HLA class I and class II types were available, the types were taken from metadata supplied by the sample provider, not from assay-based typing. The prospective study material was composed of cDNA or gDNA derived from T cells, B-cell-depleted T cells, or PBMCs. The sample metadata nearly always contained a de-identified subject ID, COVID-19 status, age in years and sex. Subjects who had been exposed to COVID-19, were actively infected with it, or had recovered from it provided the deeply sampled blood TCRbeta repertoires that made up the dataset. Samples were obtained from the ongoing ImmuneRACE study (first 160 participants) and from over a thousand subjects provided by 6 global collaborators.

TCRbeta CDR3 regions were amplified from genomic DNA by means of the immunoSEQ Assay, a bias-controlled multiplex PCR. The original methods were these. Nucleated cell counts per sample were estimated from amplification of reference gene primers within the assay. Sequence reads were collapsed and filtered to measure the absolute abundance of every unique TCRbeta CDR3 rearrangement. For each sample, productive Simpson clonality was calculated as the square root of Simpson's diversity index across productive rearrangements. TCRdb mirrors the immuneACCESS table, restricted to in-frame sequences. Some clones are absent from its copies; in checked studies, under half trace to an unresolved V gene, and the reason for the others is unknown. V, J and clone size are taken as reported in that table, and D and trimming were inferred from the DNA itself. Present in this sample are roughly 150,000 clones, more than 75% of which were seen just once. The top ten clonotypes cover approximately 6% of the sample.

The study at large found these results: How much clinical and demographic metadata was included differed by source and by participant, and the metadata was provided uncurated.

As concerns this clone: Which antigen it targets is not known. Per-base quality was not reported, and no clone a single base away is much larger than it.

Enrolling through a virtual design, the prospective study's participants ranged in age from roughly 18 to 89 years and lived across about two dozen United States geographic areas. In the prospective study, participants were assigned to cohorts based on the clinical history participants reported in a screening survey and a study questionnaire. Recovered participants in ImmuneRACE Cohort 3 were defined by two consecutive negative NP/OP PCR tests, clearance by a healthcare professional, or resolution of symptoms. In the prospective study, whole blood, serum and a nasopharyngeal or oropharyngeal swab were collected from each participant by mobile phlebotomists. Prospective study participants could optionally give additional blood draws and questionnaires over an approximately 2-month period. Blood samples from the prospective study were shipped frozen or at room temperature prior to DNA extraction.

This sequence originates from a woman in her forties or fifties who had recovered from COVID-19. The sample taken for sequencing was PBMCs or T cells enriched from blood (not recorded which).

The DNA reads as follows: TGTGCCAGCAGCCACATCACCCGAGGACAGGGCTCTGAAGCTTTCTTT. It specifies CASSHITRGQGSEAFF. The V and J genes are TRBV11-1 and TRBJ1-1, with 8 bases aligning to TRBD1. After removal of 5 bases from V and 6 bases from J, the junction retains 14 bases not matched to a gene. The germline V gene (reference sequence) provides CDR1 SGHAT and CDR2 FQDESV. The CDR3 sequence holds 16 residues, the cysteine and phenylalanine included. Of all the DNA, just the CDR3 is kept, 48 bases in frame from base 1.